Listed here are 25 T cell receptor beta chains from one sample, sequenced in a study of regulatory T cells in long-lasting Graves disease. Time point here: persistent/refractory GD, antithyroid drugs over 5 years with positive TRAb. PBMCs provided the RNA from which the TCR library was made. Construction of the TCR beta libraries employed iRepertoire HTBI primers in conjunction with Arm-PCR of CDR3 regions. MiXCR, applied by TCRdb to the multiplex PCR reads, yields one record per CDR3 protein. The repertoire holds approximately 380,000 distinct CDR3 sequences, with less than 25% as singletons. The source material was peripheral blood mononuclear cells (PBMCs), sampled when the disease was refractory, from a patient treated with antithyroid drugs. Receptors were obtained from a female donor with Graves disease.

This clonotype was detected many times. The chain recombines TRBV6-2 or TRBV6-3 with TRBJ2-7, with 9 bases that match TRBD1. The CDR3 loop spans 13 amino acids. Trimming cost V 0 bases and J 6 bases; bases outside gene matches: 0. CDR1 is MNHEY and CDR2 is SVGEGT in the germline V gene. The CDR3: CASSYSDRGEQYF. CDR3 coding DNA: TGTGCCAGCAGTTACTCGGACAGGGGCGAGCAGTACTTC.

This clonotype was seen only once. J is TRBJ1-1 and V is TRBV6-2 or TRBV6-3, with a possible D match to TRBD1 (5 bases). The CDR3 sequence is 12 residues long. V lost 5 bases and J 7 bases, leaving 11 bases between the germline ends. Germline CDR1 reads MNHEY; CDR2 reads SVGEGT. The CDR3 nucleotides read TGTGCCAGCAGTCTTCTTGGGGGTGAAGCTTTCTTT. Its protein product is CASSLLGGEAFF.

The chain combines TRBV19 with TRBJ1-5; the D is unclear. The CDR3 sequence is 15 residues long. V gave up 0 bases and J gave up 5 bases, with 11 bases separating them. Germline V gives CDR1 LNHDA, CDR2 SQIVND (reference sequence). CDR3 sequence reads: CASSIDGPMDQPQHF. Written as DNA, the CDR3 is TGTGCCAGTAGTATAGACGGCCCAATGGATCAGCCCCAGCATTTT.

This clonotype turned up a few times. The chain is built from TRBV28 and TRBJ2-2; D is possibly TRBD2 (6 bases). CDR3 length equals 14 residues. The V gene lost 4 bases and the J gene lost 4 bases, with 10 bases spanning the gap. The germline gives CDR1 MDHEN, CDR2 SYDVKM. As DNA, the CDR3 is TGTGCCAGCAGTTCGGGAGCTGGCACCGGGGAGCTGTTTTTT. The encoded protein is CASSSGAGTGELFF.

There are a few counts of this clonotype. CDR3 sequence reads: CASSYSIQMYNSPLHF. CDR3 sequence (DNA): TGTGCCAGCAGTTACTCGATACAGATGTATAATTCACCCCTCCACTTT. V gene TRBV6-2 or TRBV6-3 combines with J gene TRBJ1-6; D not resolved. This CDR3 contains 16 residues. Looked up from germline, CDR1 is MNHEY and CDR2 is SVGEGT. Trimming left V 0 bases short and J 4 bases short, with 10 bases between.

The V call is TRBV4-2, the J call TRBJ1-2; D ambiguous. V gave up 0 bases and J gave up 1 base, with 12 bases separating them. Germline values: CDR1 LGHNA, CDR2 YNFKEQ. CDR3 length: 16 residues. The CDR3 sequence: CASSQEGSLLNYGYTF. In nucleotides, the CDR3 is TGTGCCAGCAGCCAAGAGGGCAGCTTACTTAACTATGGCTACACCTTC.

In regard to this clonotype: One base away lies a much larger clone, so this may be a sequencing read error. The chain carries TRBV6-2 or TRBV6-3 and TRBJ2-5, with TRBD1 identical over 11 bases. CDR3 length: 15 amino acids. From germline, CDR1 is MNHEY and CDR2 SVGEGT. DNA of the CDR3: TGTGCCAGCAGTTACGGACAGGGGGCAGGAGAGGCCCAGTACTTC. As protein: CASSYGQGAGEAQYF.

This clonotype has at least ten counts. V gene TRBV28 combines with J gene TRBJ2-5; TRBD2 matches 13 bases. Germline lookup yields CDR1 MDHEN and CDR2 SYDVKM. Unmatched junction bases numbered 8, after V lost 8 bases and J lost 5 bases. The CDR3 is 15 amino acids. The CDR3 protein is CASGRTSGSRETQYF. Written as DNA, the CDR3 is TGTGCCAGCGGTCGGACTAGCGGGAGCCGGGAGACCCAGTACTTC.

At least ten counts were recorded for this clonotype. The V call is TRBV30, the J call TRBJ1-2; D perhaps matches TRBD1 (6 bases). Germline-derived CDR1 and CDR2 are GTSNPN and SVGIG (reference sequence). V was clipped by 0 bases and J by 6 bases, with 11 bases between them. The CDR3 loop spans 13 amino acids. The CDR3 DNA follows: TGTGCCTGGAGTGTAGGGGGGCGGGATGGCTACACCTTC. Its translation is CAWSVGGRDGYTF.

Only a few counts were recorded for this clonotype. The chain couples TRBV5-1 to TRBJ2-7; D unclear. The CDR3 runs 15 residues. CDR1 is SGHRS and CDR2 is YFSETQ in the germline V gene. Trimming took off 1 base at V and 3 bases at J, with 14 bases between the two ends. The CDR3 DNA follows: TGCGCCAGCAGCTTGTACTCCTCCGGTCACTACGAGCAGTACTTC. Translating gives CASSLYSSGHYEQYF.

This clonotype has a count of ten or more. V and J are TRBV12-3 or TRBV12-4 and TRBJ2-5, with 13 bases fitting TRBD2. CDR3 length equals 18 residues. Germline trimming cut 3 bases from V and 4 bases from J; bases unmatched to any gene: 11. The CDR3 DNA reads as TGTGCCAGCAGTTTGTATACTAGCGGGAGGGGTGGCGGAGAGACCCAGTACTTC. Residues: CASSLYTSGRGGGETQYF.

CDR3 residues: CASSLRLTTSGNTIYF. CDR3 in DNA: TGTGCCAGCAGCTTACGGTTGACGACCTCTGGAAACACCATATATTTT. This chain links TRBV7-8 with TRBJ1-3; D is unresolved. The CDR3 is made up of 16 amino acids. The V end lost 2 bases, the J end lost 0 bases, and 11 bases lay between the germline ends. Germline V gene lookup returns CDR1 SGHVS and CDR2 FQNEAQ.

This clonotype showed up just once. This may stem from a read error, because a much larger clone lies one nucleotide away. The chain recombines TRBV11-1 with TRBJ2-7; D remains ambiguous. The CDR3 consists of 12 residues. V lost 5 bases to trimming and J lost 5 bases, with 10 bases between them. Germline V gene sequence: CDR1 SGHAT, CDR2 FQDESV (reference sequence). In DNA form, the CDR3 reads TGTGCCAGCAGCCGTGCCTCACACGAGCAGTACTTC. This gives the protein CASSRASHEQYF.

The chain joins TRBV7-2 to TRBJ2-7, with D possibly matching TRBD2 (6 bases). The CDR3 runs to 15 residues. Germline CDR1 and CDR2: SGHTA and FQGNSA. The V gene lost 1 base and the J gene lost 4 bases, with 14 bases spanning the gap. CDR3 in amino acids: CASSLELASIYEQYF. CDR3 DNA: TGTGCCAGCAGCTTAGAACTAGCTAGTATATACGAGCAGTACTTC.

This clonotype came up many times. The rearrangement joins TRBV7-2 to TRBJ2-7; TRBD2 matches 13 bases. Germline trimming cut 5 bases from V and 1 base from J; bases unmatched to any gene: 5. CDR1 and CDR2 from the germline V gene are SGHTA and FQGNSA. CDR3 size: 16 residues. The CDR3 DNA is TGTGCCAGCAGCCCGAGACTAGCGGGAGGATCCTACGAGCAGTACTTC. It is translated as CASSPRLAGGSYEQYF.

This clonotype has at least ten counts. The chain combines TRBV7-2 with TRBJ2-7; 14 nucleotides agree with TRBD2. CDR1 is SGHTA, CDR2 FQGNSA, per germline. V gave up 2 bases and J gave up 0 bases; unmatched junction bases: 12. The CDR3 is made up of 20 amino acids. CDR3 DNA sequence: TGTGCCAGCAGCTTACTTCCCGGACTAGCGGGAGGCCCAAGCTCCTACGAGCAGTACTTC. Residues: CASSLLPGLAGGPSSYEQYF.

This clonotype has ten or more counts. The rearrangement links TRBV7-9 to TRBJ1-4; no definite D call. CDR1 is SEHNR and CDR2 is FQNEAQ in the germline V gene (reference sequence). This CDR3 is built from 14 residues. Trimming removed 5 bases from V and 4 bases from J, with 11 bases in between. Here the CDR3 DNA reads TGTGCCAGCAGCCTAACGGGCATTAATGAAAAACTGTTTTTT. Translating it yields CASSLTGINEKLFF.

J is TRBJ1-6 and V is TRBV6-5; TRBD1 might be the D (5 bases). V was pared by 2 bases and J by 0 bases, with 11 bases between. Germline lookup yields CDR1 MNHEY and CDR2 SVGAGI. This CDR3 is built from 17 residues. The CDR3 sequence is CASSYLREASYNSPLHF. The CDR3 bases are TGTGCCAGCAGTTACCTCAGGGAGGCCTCCTATAATTCACCCCTCCACTTT.

About this clonotype: Sequence at one end of the junction differs from germline and may be a read error. The chain carries TRBV11-2 and TRBJ2-5, with D uncertain. Germline CDR1 reads SGHAT; CDR2 reads FQNNGV. The CDR3 contains 12 residues. Written as DNA, the CDR3 is TGTGTCAGCAGCCCTTTAAGGGAGACCCAGTACTTC. Its protein is CVSSPLRETQYF.

The sample holds a few counts of this clonotype. This chain uses TRBV19 with TRBJ1-2; D is undetermined. The V and J ends lost 5 bases and 2 bases respectively, with 12 bases between them. From germline, CDR1 is LNHDA and CDR2 SQIVND (reference sequence). CDR3 size: 14 residues. The CDR3 DNA follows: TGTGCCAGTAGTGGCTTCTCCGGGAACTATGGCTACACCTTC. Translated, it gives CASSGFSGNYGYTF.

The V gene is TRBV2, the J gene TRBJ1-5; tentatively, D is TRBD1 (6 bases). Per germline, CDR1 SNHLY and CDR2 FYNNEI. This CDR3 has 15 residues. Deletions cut 8 bases from V and 0 bases from J, with 14 bases between. The CDR3 here is CASFGGANSNQPQHF. The CDR3 DNA reads TGTGCCAGCTTTGGGGGGGCAAATAGCAATCAGCCCCAGCATTTT.

This clonotype was recorded many times. A read error may account for a junction end that differs from germline. The chain recombines TRBV5-1 with TRBJ2-5; D unresolved. The germline gives CDR1 SGHRS, CDR2 YFSETQ. The CDR3 totals 14 residues. The CDR3 spells CASSLATRLETQYF. CDR3 DNA: TGTGCCAGCAGCTTGGCGACCAGACTAGAGACCCAGTACTTC. Complete variable domain (other parts from reference TRBV5-1 and TRBJ2-5): KAGVTQTPRYLIKTRGQQVTLSCSPISGHRSVSWYQQTPGQGLQFLFEYFSETQRNKGNFPGRFSGRQFSNSRSEMNVSTLELGDSALYLCASSLATRLETQYFGPGTRLLVL.

A single count supports this clonotype. The V and J genes are TRBV9 and TRBJ2-6; D assignment may be TRBD1 or TRBD2 (5 bases each). The CDR3 loop spans 19 amino acids. V gave up 4 bases and J gave up 0 bases, with 20 bases separating them. Looked up from germline, CDR1 is SGDLS and CDR2 is YYNGEE. CDR3 loop: CASSKGTSGWGSGANVLTF. In DNA form, the CDR3 reads TGTGCCAGCAGCAAGGGGACGTCCGGTTGGGGCTCTGGGGCCAACGTCCTGACTTTC.

The rearrangement uses TRBV6-5 and TRBJ2-7; D gene uncertain. Germline V gene lookup returns CDR1 MNHEY and CDR2 SVGAGI. The CDR3 is 16 amino acids. The ends were cut back, 2 bases at V and 0 bases at J, with 14 bases in the middle. CDR3 region: CASSYLTPSISYEQYF. As DNA, the CDR3 is TGTGCCAGCAGTTACCTTACCCCATCTATCTCCTACGAGCAGTACTTC.

Only a few counts were recorded for this clonotype. In DNA, the CDR3 is TGTGCCAGTAGTTCCCCCCCGTGGACCGGGGAGCTGTTTTTT. Translation: CASSSPPWTGELFF. The J gene is TRBJ2-2, the V gene TRBV19; D remains unclear. This CDR3 is built from 14 residues. Germline values: CDR1 LNHDA, CDR2 SQIVND (reference sequence). Trimming removed 5 bases at V and 5 bases at J, with 12 bases between.